The 30 T cell receptor beta chains below were found in one sample sequenced in a study of Ad26.COV2.S vaccination and SARS-CoV-2 variants. Treatment reported: about 20 received Ad26.COV2.S at low or high dose, single or two shots; roughly five received placebo; per-sample allocation not given. Sampling occurred on day 63 after the first vaccine or placebo injection. The table came from immunoSEQ multiplex PCR; TCRdb's copy has only in-frame clones and leaves some out. The data show some 480,000 clones, roughly nine tenths seen once. The sequenced sample was peripheral blood, obtained in a trial of Ad26.COV2.S vaccine versus placebo. The receptors stem from a person between 18 and 59 years old who received the Ad26.COV2.S COVID-19 vaccine or a placebo.

CDR3 protein: CASSLRTGGTEAFF. In nucleotides, the CDR3 is TGTGCCAGCAGCCTCAGAACAGGGGGCACTGAAGCTTTCTTT. The V gene is TRBV6-2 or TRBV6-3, the J gene TRBJ1-1; 8 positions agree with TRBD1. CDR1 is MNHEY and CDR2 is SVGEGT in the germline V gene. Trimming took 6 bases from V and 4 from J; bases not matched to a gene: 7. There are 14 residues in the CDR3.

The rearrangement joins TRBV28 to TRBJ1-1; D may be TRBD1 (5 bases). The germline V gene encodes CDR1 MDHEN and CDR2 SYDVKM. The CDR3 is made up of 14 amino acids. The V gene lost 2 bases and the J gene lost 1 base, with 8 bases spanning the gap. The CDR3 sequence: CASSLAGQNTEAFF. The CDR3 DNA reads as TGTGCCAGCAGTTTAGCAGGACAGAACACTGAAGCTTTCTTT.

The chain carries TRBV19 and TRBJ1-2; weak D call: TRBD1 (6 bases). Germline CDR1 reads LNHDA; CDR2 reads SQIVND (reference sequence). Trimming took 10 bases from V and 6 from J, leaving 15 bases between them. This CDR3 has 12 residues. CDR3 amino acids: CATVRDRHGYTF. DNA of the CDR3: TGTGCCACCGTTCGCGACAGGCATGGCTACACCTTC.

The gene calls are TRBV5-1 and TRBJ1-1; 7 bases are a match to TRBD1. The CDR3 has 14 amino acids. V trimming: 5 bases; J trimming: 5 bases; junction bases outside the gene matches: 9. Per the germline V gene, CDR1 is SGHRS and CDR2 is YFSETQ. The DNA for the CDR3 is TGCGCCAGCAGTTATGCAGGGGGAGGAACTGAAGCTTTCTTT. The encoded protein is CASSYAGGGTEAFF.

The rearrangement uses TRBV28 and TRBJ2-7, with D possibly matching TRBD2 (6 bases). Germline V lookup: CDR1 MDHEN, CDR2 SYDVKM. The CDR3 loop spans 11 amino acids. The V and J ends lost 5 bases and 9 bases respectively, with 11 bases between them. Here the CDR3 DNA reads TGTGCCAGCAGTCCAGGCGGGATGCAGTACTTC. Its protein product is CASSPGGMQYF.

In its sample, this clone was seen a few times. This chain joins TRBV6-6 and TRBJ2-7, with D tentatively TRBD1 (5 bases). Per germline, CDR1 MNHNY and CDR2 SVGAGI (reference sequence). Trimming removed 7 bases from V and 4 bases from J, with 14 bases in between. CDR3 size: 13 residues. The chain's CDR3 is CASNSVQGYEQYF. The CDR3 bases are TGTGCCAGCAACTCTGTTCAGGGTTACGAGCAGTACTTC.

In this sample, this clone turned up a few times. The chain combines TRBV11-1 with TRBJ1-2; TRBD1 matches at 7 bases. CDR1 SGHAT and CDR2 FQDESV come from the germline V gene (reference sequence). Trimming at V came to 2 bases and at J to 7 bases, leaving 7 bases not matched to a gene. The CDR3 is 14 amino acids. The CDR3 bases are TGTGCCAGCAGCTTAACGGCAGGGGGTAGTGGCTACACCTTC. It translates to CASSLTAGGSGYTF. The full variable domain, with the rest looked up from reference TRBV11-1 and TRBJ1-2, is EAEVAQSPRYKITEKSQAVAFWCDPISGHATLYWYRQILGQGPELLVQFQDESVVDDSQLPKDRFSAERLKGVDSTLKIQPAELGDSAMYLCASSLTAGGSGYTFGSGTRLTVV.

The genes are TRBV7-9 and TRBJ2-1; D is perhaps TRBD2 (5 bases). Germline CDR1 SEHNR, CDR2 FQNEAQ (reference sequence). Trimming removed 5 bases from V and 8 bases from J, with 10 bases in between. This CDR3 is built from 12 residues. CDR3 sequence: CASSHEGDEQFF. Here the CDR3 DNA reads TGTGCCAGCAGCCACGAGGGCGATGAGCAGTTCTTC.

CDR3 nucleotide sequence: TGTGCCAGCTCACCACGGGAAGATACGCAGTATTTT. Amino acid sequence: CASSPREDTQYF. The chain is built from TRBV18 and TRBJ2-3; D is unclear. The V gene's germline CDR1 is KGHSH and CDR2 LQKENI. Trimming shortened V by 1 base and J by 5 bases, and 4 bases separated the two germline ends. CDR3 size: 12 residues. The complete variable domain, with remaining parts taken from reference TRBV18 and TRBJ2-3, reads NAGVMQNPRHLVRRRGQEARLRCSPMKGHSHVYWYRQLPEEGLKFMVYLQKENIIDESGMPKERFSAEFPKEGPSILRIQQVVRGDSAAYFCASSPREDTQYFGPGTRLTVL.

V gene TRBV29-1 combines with J gene TRBJ1-1; no definite D call. Germline loops: CDR1 SQVTM, CDR2 ANQGSEA. The CDR3 consists of 10 residues. Trimming pared 4 bases from V and 0 bases from J, leaving 0 bases between. CDR3 loop: CSVVNTEAFF. The CDR3 nucleotides read TGCAGCGTTGTGAACACTGAAGCTTTCTTT.

J is TRBJ2-1 and V is TRBV4-2; D is uncertain. Trimming took off 4 bases at V and 8 bases at J, with 6 bases between the two ends. This CDR3 has 11 residues. Germline CDR1 and CDR2: LGHNA and YNFKEQ. CDR3 DNA sequence: TGTGCCAGCAGCCGCATCCATGAGCAGTTCTTC. Translating gives CASSRIHEQFF.

The chain joins TRBV19 to TRBJ2-7; TRBD1 matches at 7 bases. In germline, CDR1 is LNHDA, CDR2 SQIVND (reference sequence). V lost 6 bases to trimming and J lost 0 bases; unmatched junction nucleotides: 5. This CDR3 spans 14 amino acids. CDR3 DNA: TGTGCCAGTAGCGTCCGGACAGGCTCCTACGAGCAGTACTTC. Translating gives CASSVRTGSYEQYF. The full variable domain, with the rest looked up from reference TRBV19 and TRBJ2-7, is DGGITQSPKYLFRKEGQNVTLSCEQNLNHDAMYWYRQDPGQGLRLIYYSQIVNDFQKGDIAEGYSVSREKKESFPLTVTSAQKNPTAFYLCASSVRTGSYEQYFGPGTRLTVT.

Here the CDR3 DNA reads TGTGCCAGCAGTCGGATCCTAAGCGGGGAGCTGTTTTTT. It translates to CASSRILSGELFF. The gene calls are TRBV6-2 or TRBV6-3 and TRBJ2-2, with D hard to call. V lost 5 bases and J 7 bases, leaving 11 bases between the germline ends. This CDR3 has 13 residues. From germline, CDR1 is MNHEY and CDR2 SVGEGT.

The genes are TRBV7-2 and TRBJ2-7; 9 bases map to TRBD1. CDR3 length equals 15 residues. In germline, CDR1 is SGHTA, CDR2 FQGNSA. J gave up 2 bases and V 4 bases, and 6 bases lay outside the gene matches. CDR3 sequence: CASSYNRGPTYEQYF. CDR3 bases: TGTGCCAGCAGCTATAACAGGGGGCCGACCTACGAGCAGTACTTC.

The rearrangement links TRBV6-5 to TRBJ2-1; 11 bases line up with TRBD1. J gave up 6 bases and V 2 bases, and 6 bases lay outside the gene matches. The V gene's germline CDR1 is MNHEY and CDR2 SVGAGI. CDR3 length equals 16 residues. The CDR3 here is CASSYRTGGIPNEQFF. The DNA for the CDR3 is TGTGCCAGCAGTTACCGGACAGGGGGCATCCCCAATGAGCAGTTCTTC.

The sample holds a few counts of this clone. This chain joins TRBV7-9 and TRBJ2-7, with 7 bases lining up with TRBD2. The CDR3 totals 15 residues. Trimming removed 4 bases from V and 3 bases from J; junction bases left unmatched: 9. Germline loops: CDR1 SEHNR, CDR2 FQNEAQ (reference sequence). The CDR3 DNA follows: TGTGCCAGCAGCTCCCGGGTAGCGGGTTTCTACGAGCAGTACTTC. Its protein product is CASSSRVAGFYEQYF.

The V gene is TRBV9, the J gene TRBJ2-1; a weak D match, TRBD2 (6 bases). Germline CDR1 reads SGDLS; CDR2 reads YYNGEE. V was cut by 0 bases and J by 10 bases, with 17 bases left in between. This CDR3 is built from 15 residues. CDR3 coding DNA: TGTGCCAGCAGCGTAGCGGTTCAGGCGGCGGGGGAGCAGTTCTTC. It codes for CASSVAVQAAGEQFF.

This clone appeared a few times. The CDR3 DNA is TGTGCCACTATGAGACCGAACACTGAAGCTTTCTTT. As protein: CATMRPNTEAFF. The V and J genes are TRBV19 and TRBJ1-1, with unresolved D. The CDR3 consists of 12 residues. CDR1 and CDR2 (germline): LNHDA, SQIVND (reference sequence). Trimming left V 10 bases short and J 1 base short, with 10 bases between.

This chain links TRBV3-1 (or the pseudogene TRBV3-2) with TRBJ1-5; TRBD1 matches at 7 bases. With V trimmed by 4 bases and J by 3 bases, 3 bases remained unmatched. The CDR3 is made up of 14 amino acids. Germline CDR1 reads LGHDT; CDR2 reads YNNKEL (reference sequence). CDR3 DNA: TGTGCCAGCAGCCCAGGGACAGCCAATCAGCCCCAGCATTTT. Translation gives CASSPGTANQPQHF.

The V gene is TRBV7-2, the J gene TRBJ1-6, with 8 bases that match TRBD1. The CDR3 covers 15 residues. Germline loops: CDR1 SGHTA, CDR2 FQGNSA. Trimming cost V 5 bases and J 5 bases; bases outside gene matches: 5. This CDR3 reads CASSQRQGNNSPLHF. DNA for the CDR3: TGTGCCAGCAGCCAGAGACAGGGGAATAATTCACCCCTCCACTTT.

The chain combines TRBV30 with TRBJ1-1; TRBD1 matches 7 bases. This CDR3 is 13 amino acids long. Trimming took 2 bases from V and 5 from J; bases not matched to a gene: 5. Germline assignment: CDR1 GTSNPN and CDR2 SVGIG (reference sequence). The CDR3 loop is CAWSPRQGTEAFF. Written as DNA, the CDR3 is TGTGCCTGGAGTCCACGACAGGGAACTGAAGCTTTCTTT.

This clone appeared a few times. The V call is TRBV4-3, the J call TRBJ1-5, with D perhaps TRBD1 (5 bases). CDR1 and CDR2 (germline): LGHNA, YSLEER. The V and J ends lost 0 bases and 7 bases respectively, with 16 bases between them. CDR3 size: 16 residues. The CDR3 region has the DNA TGCGCCAGCAGCCAAGATCTCGCAGGGCTTGGACAGCCCCAGCATTTT. It specifies CASSQDLAGLGQPQHF.

The chain employs TRBV7-2 and TRBJ2-7; tentative D call: TRBD1 (6 bases). The germline V gene has CDR1 SGHTA and CDR2 FQGNSA. The ends were cut back, 5 bases at V and 4 bases at J, with 15 bases in the middle. This CDR3 region has 14 residues. The CDR3 bases are TGTGCCAGCAGCAGGCGTGGACAGAATTACGAGCAGTACTTC. The encoded protein is CASSRRGQNYEQYF.

The chain recombines TRBV29-1 with TRBJ2-3, with a possible D match to TRBD2 (5 bases). There are 12 residues in the CDR3. V dropped 3 bases and J dropped 6 bases, with 10 bases sitting between them. CDR1 and CDR2 (germline): SQVTM, ANQGSEA. CDR3 in DNA: TGCAGCGTTGATGAGGGTTTTGATACGCAGTATTTT. Translated, it gives CSVDEGFDTQYF.

V and J are TRBV6-5 and TRBJ1-4, with TRBD1 as a possible D gene (5 bases). V lost 4 bases and J 1 base, leaving 10 bases between the germline ends. The CDR3 loop spans 15 amino acids. CDR1 is MNHEY, CDR2 SVGAGI, per germline. The CDR3 DNA sequence: TGTGCCAGCAGTTCTGGACAAATAACTAATGAAAAACTGTTTTTT. Translation gives CASSSGQITNEKLFF.

The chain uses TRBV9 and TRBJ2-5, with D maybe TRBD2 (6 bases). The V and J ends lost 3 bases and 7 bases respectively, with 10 bases between them. In germline, CDR1 is SGDLS, CDR2 YYNGEE. This CDR3 has 12 amino acids. CDR3 sequence reads: CASSAGEGTQYF. The CDR3 nucleotides read TGTGCCAGCAGCGCGGGAGAGGGGACCCAGTACTTC.

The chain links TRBV5-1 to TRBJ2-1, with 9 bases that match TRBD2. The germline V gene has CDR1 SGHRS and CDR2 YFSETQ. The V and J ends lost 3 bases and 8 bases, in that order; junction bases with no gene match: 6. The CDR3 has 14 residues. The CDR3 loop is CASSSGGRADEQFF. In DNA, the CDR3 is TGCGCCAGCAGCTCCGGCGGGAGGGCCGATGAGCAGTTCTTC.

This rearrangement joins TRBV19 to TRBJ1-2; unclear D gene. Trimming pared 5 bases from V and 5 bases from J, leaving 12 bases between. The length of the CDR3 is 13 residues. Looked up from germline, CDR1 is LNHDA and CDR2 is SQIVND (reference sequence). This CDR3 reads CASSHTRYYGYTF. The CDR3 DNA sequence: TGTGCCAGTAGTCACACCCGGTATTATGGCTACACCTTC.

This clone was recorded once. The chain recombines TRBV5-1 with TRBJ1-3; D is unclear. CDR3 length: 14 residues. The germline gives CDR1 SGHRS, CDR2 YFSETQ. The V and J ends lost 4 bases and 4 bases respectively, with 12 bases between them. The CDR3 coding sequence is TGCGCCAGCAGCCCAGACGGCGGGGGAAACACCATATATTTT. It is translated as CASSPDGGGNTIYF.

This chain joins TRBV6-2 or TRBV6-3 and TRBJ1-1; perhaps TRBD1 as D (6 bases). Trimming removed 2 bases at V and 5 bases at J, with 18 bases between. This CDR3 contains 16 residues. Germline-derived CDR1 and CDR2 are MNHEY and SVGEGT. This CDR3 reads CASSYLVQGWTTEAFF. DNA for the CDR3: TGTGCCAGCAGTTACCTGGTACAGGGATGGACTACTGAAGCTTTCTTT.